This T cell receptor (beta chain) stems from a study of cytomegalovirus exposure and HLA in healthy donors. Overall study results and limits: Trimming of TCR beta V- and J-genes showed a link, identified in a later analysis, to a missense DCLRE1C variant.

There are 16 residues in the CDR3. Germline assignment: CDR1 MNHEY and CDR2 SMNVEV (reference sequence). Trimming cost V 5 bases and J 4 bases; bases outside gene matches: 13. Concerning this clone: Its target is unknown.

The PCR used 60 Vbeta and 13 Jbeta primers. Sequencing was performed with immunoSEQ multiplex PCR; in TCRdb, only in-frame clones are kept and a portion is missing. This sample carries roughly 150,000 clones, over 80% of them seen once, and the ten largest clones take 0.95% to 1.5%. The sample taken for sequencing was PBMCs. The chain is built from TRBV27 and TRBJ1-2; TRBD1 matches at 7 bases. This sequence originates from a boy aged 2 to 9 in good health and CMV-seronegative. CDR3 in amino acids: CASSKTTGQSLYGYTF. CDR3 bases: TGTGCCAGCAGTAAGACTACGGGACAGAGCCTCTATGGCTACACCTTC.